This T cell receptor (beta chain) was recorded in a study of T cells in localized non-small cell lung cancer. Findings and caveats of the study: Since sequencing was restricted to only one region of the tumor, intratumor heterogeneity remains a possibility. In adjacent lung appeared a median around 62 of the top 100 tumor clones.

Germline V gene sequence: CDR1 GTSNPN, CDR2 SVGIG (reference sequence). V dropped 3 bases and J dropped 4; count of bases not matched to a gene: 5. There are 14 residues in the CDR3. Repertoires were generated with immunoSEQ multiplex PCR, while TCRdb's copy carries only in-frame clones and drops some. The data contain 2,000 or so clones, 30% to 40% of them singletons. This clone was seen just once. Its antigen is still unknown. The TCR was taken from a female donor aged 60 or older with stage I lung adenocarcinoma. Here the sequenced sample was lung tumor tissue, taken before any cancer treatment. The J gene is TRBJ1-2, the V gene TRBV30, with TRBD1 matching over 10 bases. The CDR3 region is CAWRRQGAGYGYTF. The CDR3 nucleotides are TGTGCCTGGAGGAGACAGGGGGCGGGCTATGGCTACACCTTC.